This T cell receptor beta chain stems from a study of T cell repertoires in cytomegalovirus infection. The length of the CDR3 is 16 residues. Per germline, CDR1 LGHNA and CDR2 YNFKEQ. After removal of 4 bases from V and 4 bases from J, the junction contained 7 bases not matched to a gene. TCRdb independently ran MiXCR on the reads; one entry per CDR3 protein. The table lists 170,000 or so distinct CDR3 sequences, 17% of them singletons. This clonotype was recorded a few times. Sequenced sample: CD8+ T cells from PBMCs. The rearrangement links TRBV4-2 to TRBJ2-2; TRBD1 agrees at 9 bases. The clonotype originates from a human donor in good health (CMV status not recorded). Some clones in this sample may be carry-over from other donors' samples. The chain's CDR3 is CASSPPGQGPTGELFF. The CDR3, as DNA: TGTGCCAGCAGCCCCCCGGGACAGGGTCCCACCGGGGAGCTGTTTTTT.